This entry features one T cell receptor (beta chain) sequence. Its antigen is unknown. The PCR made use of 60 Vbeta and 13 Jbeta primers. Repertoires were generated with immunoSEQ multiplex PCR, while TCRdb's copy carries only in-frame clones and drops some. The sample records some 160,000 clones, more than 65% being singletons. This sample was included in a study of cytomegalovirus exposure and HLA in healthy donors. Study results and caveats: Later on, an analysis tied roughly 17,000 TCR beta sequences to HLA alleles at 0.05 false discovery rate. Most CMV-associated TCR beta chains were later found to appear HLA-restricted. Immune exposure information comprised only CMV serostatus.

V was clipped by 4 bases and J by 4 bases, with 14 bases between them. The germline V gene has CDR1 MNHNY and CDR2 SVGAGI (reference sequence). This CDR3 comprises 15 residues. The V call is TRBV6-6, the J call TRBJ1-5; D not resolved. The sequence derives from a woman under 40 in good health and CMV-seronegative. Sequenced sample: PBMCs. CDR3 in DNA: TGTGCCAGCAGTTTCCCGGGTCCTAATAATCAGCCCCAGCATTTT. Translation: CASSFPGPNNQPQHF.